The 11 T cell receptor beta chains reported below all come from one sample, sequenced in a study of CXCR3-negative and CXCR3-positive naive CD8 T cells. cDNA libraries for TRB were generated by 5' RACE incorporating UMI labels. TCRdb derives one entry per CDR3 protein from the 5' RACE reads, leaving out DNA. The sample includes fewer than 80,000 distinct CDR3 sequences. Material: naive CXCR3- CD8+ T cells from blood. The subset denotes: CD45RO-CCR7+CD27+CD95- naive CD8+ T cells lacking CXCR3 (TNR3-). These receptors were obtained from a human donor in good health. Some clones in this sample may be carry-over from other donors' samples.

The chain carries TRBV4-3 and TRBJ2-1. From germline, CDR1 is LGHNA and CDR2 YSLEER. The CDR3 runs to 15 residues. The CDR3 here is CASSQDGSSYNEQFF.

Here the CDR3 reads CASSLGGGEGDEQFF. The chain joins TRBV7-6 to TRBJ2-1; TCRdb proposes TRBD1, but this gene call is untestable without DNA. Looked up from germline, CDR1 is SGHVS and CDR2 is FNYEAQ. This CDR3 region has 15 residues.

This chain connects TRBV2 to TRBJ1-1; no DNA is available, so the TRBD1 call from TCRdb remains unchecked. Germline CDR1 SNHLY, CDR2 FYNNEI. The length of the CDR3 is 14 residues. The CDR3 protein is CASSESLGDTEAFF. The full variable domain, in which reference TRBV2 and TRBJ1-1 provide the parts outside the CDR3, is EPEVTQTPSHQVTQMGQEVILRCVPISNHLYFYWYRQILGQKVEFLVSFYNNEISEKSEIFDDQFSVERPDGSNFTLKIRSTKLEDSAMYFCASSESLGDTEAFFGQGTRLTVV.

The CDR3 sequence is CSASPANNEQFF. The genes are TRBV20-1 and TRBJ2-1; TCRdb reports TRBD2, a call that lacks DNA to check it against. Germline CDR1 DFQATT, CDR2 SNEGSKA (reference sequence). The CDR3 has 12 residues.

The chain couples TRBV20-1 to TRBJ2-7; TCRdb proposes TRBD2, but this gene call is untestable without DNA. This CDR3 contains 16 residues. Germline V CDR1 and CDR2: DFQATT, SNEGSKA (reference sequence). The CDR3 loop is CSAIPKTRNFSYEQYF.

The chain links TRBV5-1 to TRBJ2-7; TCRdb lists TRBD2, though no DNA is available to test this call. Germline V gene data show CDR1 as SGHRS and CDR2 as YFSETQ. The CDR3 consists of 15 residues. The CDR3 sequence is CASSSRLAGVYEQYF.

The chain carries TRBV28 and TRBJ2-7; TCRdb outputs TRBD2, but without DNA this stays unchecked. The length of the CDR3 is 15 residues. Looked up from germline, CDR1 is MDHEN and CDR2 is SYDVKM. The CDR3 region is CASSFQLAGSYEQYF.

The chain recombines TRBV29-1 with TRBJ2-2; TCRdb indicates TRBD1, and absent DNA this call remains unverified. CDR1 and CDR2 from the germline V gene are SQVTM and ANQGSEA. The CDR3 sequence is 15 residues long. The CDR3 reads CSVEDPQGGRGELFF.

This chain joins TRBV7-9 and TRBJ2-5; the D call from TCRdb, TRBD1, cannot be confirmed without DNA. Germline assignment: CDR1 SEHNR and CDR2 FQNEAQ (reference sequence). The CDR3 totals 15 residues. CDR3 protein: CASSSRDRGSETQYF.

The chain recombines TRBV25-1 with TRBJ2-1; checking the TCRdb D call of TRBD2 is not possible without DNA. Germline values: CDR1 MGHDK, CDR2 SYGVNS. The CDR3 consists of 19 residues. The CDR3 sequence is CASSEYFPSGVSSYNEQFF. The whole variable domain, remainder taken from reference TRBV25-1 and TRBJ2-1, is EADIYQTPRYLVIGTGKKITLECSQTMGHDKMYWYQQDPGMELHLIHYSYGVNSTEKGDLSSESTVSRIRTEHFPLTLESARPSHTSQYLCASSEYFPSGVSSYNEQFFGPGTRLTVL.

The chain has TRBV20-1 and TRBJ1-1; TCRdb returns TRBD1, unconfirmable since there is no DNA. The CDR3 is 16 residues long. Per germline, CDR1 DFQATT and CDR2 SNEGSKA (reference sequence). CDR3 protein: CSARDQSGTLRGEAFF.